What follows are 23 T cell receptor beta chains derived from one specimen sequenced in a study of cytomegalovirus exposure and HLA in healthy donors. It was with 60 Vbeta and 13 Jbeta primers that the PCR ran. Using immunoSEQ multiplex PCR, the repertoire was profiled, and TCRdb retains in-frame clones only, with some absent. The sample consists of more than 80,000 clones, about two thirds of them appearing once. Sequencing was performed on PBMCs. These receptors were obtained from a boy aged 5-17 years in good health and CMV-seronegative.

This chain connects TRBV28 to TRBJ1-2; the D is unclear. Deletions cut 7 bases from V and 8 bases from J, with 11 bases between. This CDR3 is built from 11 residues. Looked up from germline, CDR1 is MDHEN and CDR2 is SYDVKM. CDR3 DNA: TGTGCCAGCAAAGCGGGCCGGGGCTACACCTTC. Protein: CASKAGRGYTF.

The V gene is TRBV7-3, the J gene TRBJ2-1; 7 bases map to TRBD2. V shed 5 bases, J shed 2 bases, and the junction held 6 bases outside the gene matches. The germline CDR1 and CDR2 sequences are SGHTA and FQGTGA. This CDR3 is built from 15 residues. Written as DNA, the CDR3 is TGTGCCAGCAGCCCCCGAACTAGCGCCTACAATGAGCAGTTCTTC. It is translated as CASSPRTSAYNEQFF.

The chain has TRBV10-3 and TRBJ1-4, with D hard to call. CDR1 is ENHRY, CDR2 SYGVKD, per germline. V was cut by 0 bases and J by 0 bases, with 11 bases left in between. The CDR3 loop spans 17 amino acids. The CDR3 region is CAISESRGGATNEKLFF. In DNA, the CDR3 is TGTGCCATCAGTGAGTCGCGGGGTGGAGCAACTAATGAAAAACTGTTTTTT.

The chain uses TRBV5-4 and TRBJ2-2; the match to TRBD2 covers 8 bases. The CDR3 extends over 17 amino acids. Germline values: CDR1 SGHNT, CDR2 YYREEE (reference sequence). Unmatched junction bases numbered 6, after V lost 2 bases and J lost 0 bases. The CDR3 DNA sequence: TGTGCCAGCAGCTTTCCGGGGGGGCTCGCGAACACCGGGGAGCTGTTTTTT. Residues: CASSFPGGLANTGELFF.

V is TRBV5-1 and J is TRBJ2-1; the match to TRBD1 covers 8 bases. The CDR3 loop spans 17 amino acids. Germline V gene lookup returns CDR1 SGHRS and CDR2 YFSETQ. The V and J ends lost 4 bases and 9 bases, in that order; junction bases with no gene match: 18. The DNA of the CDR3 is TGCGCCAGCAGCATGGGGACCAGGGGGCTCCTTGGGGGTGAGCAGTTCTTC. Its translation: CASSMGTRGLLGGEQFF.

The J gene is TRBJ2-5, the V gene TRBV5-1, with 7 bases that match TRBD1. Per germline, CDR1 SGHRS and CDR2 YFSETQ. Trimming cost V 4 bases and J 5 bases; bases outside gene matches: 11. The CDR3 has 15 residues. DNA for the CDR3: TGCGCCAGCAGCCGAGGACAGGCCAGGGGGGAGACCCAGTACTTC. It specifies CASSRGQARGETQYF.

This sequence joins TRBV4-2 and TRBJ2-3; 10 bases map to TRBD2. Trimming cost V 0 bases and J 4 bases; bases outside gene matches: 4. The germline gives CDR1 LGHNA, CDR2 YNFKEQ. This CDR3 is 16 amino acids long. CDR3 DNA sequence: TGTGCCAGCAGCCAAGATCCTAGCGGGGGCCCAGATACGCAGTATTTT. Translation gives CASSQDPSGGPDTQYF.

The rearrangement joins TRBV19 to TRBJ1-6; 9 nucleotides align to TRBD1. The J segment lost 0 bases and the V segment lost 4 bases, leaving 7 bases of the junction unmatched. Looked up from germline, CDR1 is LNHDA and CDR2 is SQIVND (reference sequence). The CDR3 runs to 18 residues. The CDR3 DNA follows: TGTGCCAGTAGTACCGGGACAGGGACGAGCTCCTATAATTCACCCCTCCACTTT. Translated: CASSTGTGTSSYNSPLHF.

The chain is built from TRBV28 and TRBJ1-2, with D possibly TRBD1 on 5 matching bases. Germline V CDR1 and CDR2: MDHEN, SYDVKM. Trimming removed 3 bases at V and 0 bases at J, with 11 bases between. The CDR3 is made up of 15 amino acids. The DNA for the CDR3 is TGTGCCAGCAGTTTGCCAGGGCGAGCTAACTATGGCTACACCTTC. Its protein product is CASSLPGRANYGYTF.

The rearrangement uses TRBV28 and TRBJ1-4, with a tentative D call TRBD1 (5 bases). Germline lookup yields CDR1 MDHEN and CDR2 SYDVKM. The CDR3 runs 16 residues. The V end lost 7 bases, the J end lost 0 bases, and 15 bases lay between the germline ends. The CDR3 loop reads CASKGNTLATNEKLFF. DNA for the CDR3: TGTGCCAGCAAGGGGAACACCCTTGCAACTAATGAAAAACTGTTTTTT.

The chain uses TRBV2 and TRBJ2-1; 7 bases agree with TRBD2. The CDR3 runs to 15 residues. V was pared by 6 bases and J by 3 bases, with 8 bases of the junction left unmatched. Per the germline V gene, CDR1 is SNHLY and CDR2 is FYNNEI. CDR3 in amino acids: CASRTLADLYNEQFF. The CDR3 DNA reads TGTGCCAGCAGAACCCTAGCGGACCTCTACAATGAGCAGTTCTTC.

The rearrangement links TRBV5-1 to TRBJ1-2; D might be TRBD1 (5 bases). The V end was cut by 4 bases, the J end by 8 bases, with 18 bases between. CDR1 and CDR2 from the germline V gene are SGHRS and YFSETQ. The CDR3 extends over 14 amino acids. CDR3 loop: CASSPLGGFPGYTF. The CDR3 nucleotides read TGCGCCAGCAGCCCCCTGGGGGGATTCCCCGGCTACACCTTC.

This clone showed up just a few times. The chain couples TRBV30 to TRBJ1-4; a possible D gene is TRBD1 (6 bases). V was pared by 2 bases and J by 4 bases, with 14 bases between. CDR1 GTSNPN and CDR2 SVGIG come from the germline V gene (reference sequence). The CDR3 runs to 15 residues. The CDR3 coding sequence is TGTGCCTGGAGTATCACCGGACAGTTTAATGAAAAACTGTTTTTT. It specifies CAWSITGQFNEKLFF.

The chain joins TRBV28 to TRBJ2-5; 9 nucleotides align to TRBD2. V lost 6 bases to trimming and J lost 4 bases; unmatched junction nucleotides: 6. The CDR3 sequence is 14 residues long. Germline lookup yields CDR1 MDHEN and CDR2 SYDVKM. For the CDR3, the DNA is TGTGCCAGCAGCCGGGGACTAGCAGGAGAGACCCAGTACTTC. Its protein is CASSRGLAGETQYF.

The chain combines TRBV7-8 with TRBJ2-1, with D tentatively TRBD2 (7 bases). Germline V gene sequence: CDR1 SGHVS, CDR2 FQNEAQ. CDR3 length equals 16 residues. V was clipped by 1 base and J by 4 bases, with 14 bases between them. CDR3 coding DNA: TGTGCCAGCAGCTTAGTGGATCGGGGGGCTTACAATGAGCAGTTCTTC. The encoded protein is CASSLVDRGAYNEQFF.

The V and J genes are TRBV7-3 and TRBJ2-1, with D hard to call. The CDR3 sequence is 14 residues long. Germline loops: CDR1 SGHTA, CDR2 FQGTGA. V was pared by 1 base and J by 3 bases, with 7 bases between. The CDR3 DNA reads as TGTGCCAGCAGCTTAAGTGCTAGCTACAATGAGCAGTTCTTC. It translates to CASSLSASYNEQFF.

This clone was seen a handful of times. The V call is TRBV7-8, the J call TRBJ2-3; 8 bases fit TRBD2. CDR1 and CDR2 (germline): SGHVS, FQNEAQ. J lost 2 bases, V lost 3 bases, and 7 bases had no gene match. The CDR3 contains 16 residues. The CDR3 region is CASSLGVAGTTDTQYF. CDR3 in DNA: TGTGCCAGCAGCTTGGGTGTAGCGGGGACCACAGATACGCAGTATTTT.

V usage is TRBV28 and J usage is TRBJ2-7, with TRBD2 identical over 8 bases. The germline V gene encodes CDR1 MDHEN and CDR2 SYDVKM. The CDR3 extends over 14 amino acids. J lost 3 bases, V lost 6 bases, and 7 bases had no gene match. As DNA, the CDR3 is TGTGCCAGCAGCCCGGGGGGGGGCGTCTACGAGCAGTACTTC. This encodes CASSPGGGVYEQYF.

The V gene is TRBV5-8, the J gene TRBJ2-3, with 8 bases fitting TRBD2. CDR3 length: 16 residues. The V gene end was trimmed by 3 bases and the J gene end by 6 bases; junction bases not matched to a gene: 12. CDR1 and CDR2 (germline): SGHTS, YDEGEE. Here the CDR3 reads CASSSDPRGGYDTQYF. CDR3 sequence (DNA): TGTGCCAGCAGCTCAGACCCACGGGGGGGCTATGATACGCAGTATTTT. The full variable domain, its missing parts supplied by reference TRBV5-8 and TRBJ2-3, is EAGVTQSPTHLIKTRGQQATLRCSPISGHTSVYWYQQALGLGLQFLLWYDEGEERNRGNFPPRFSGRQFPNYSSELNVNALELEDSALYLCASSSDPRGGYDTQYFGPGTRLTVL.

The chain combines TRBV7-7 with TRBJ1-4; D remains unclear. This CDR3 has 14 amino acids. Trimming pared 1 base from V and 2 bases from J, leaving 5 bases between. The germline gives CDR1 SSHAT, CDR2 FNYEAQ (reference sequence). This chain's CDR3 is CASSLGGTNEKLFF. The DNA for the CDR3 is TGTGCCAGCAGCTTAGGAGGGACTAATGAAAAACTGTTTTTT.

This clone occurred once. The chain joins TRBV15 to TRBJ2-7; TRBD1 matches 7 bases. The CDR3 runs 16 residues. The germline V gene has CDR1 LNHNV and CDR2 YYDKDF (reference sequence). V was pared by 1 base and J by 0 bases, with 6 bases of the junction left unmatched. This chain's CDR3 is CATSRGTTGSSYEQYF. The CDR3 bases are TGTGCCACCAGCAGAGGAACGACAGGGAGCTCCTACGAGCAGTACTTC.

This CDR3 reads CASSQDPLGYYEQYF. Here the CDR3 DNA reads TGCGCCAGCAGCCAAGACCCCTTGGGTTACTACGAGCAGTACTTC. This rearrangement joins TRBV4-1 to TRBJ2-5; unclear D gene. The DNA end lines up better with TRBJ2-7; the J call may be wrong. Germline values: CDR1 MGHRA, CDR2 YSYEKL. The CDR3 contains 15 residues.

J is TRBJ1-2 and V is TRBV9; 9 bases match TRBD1. Germline trimming cut 3 bases from V and 7 bases from J; bases unmatched to any gene: 10. The CDR3 is 15 amino acids. Per germline, CDR1 SGDLS and CDR2 YYNGEE. The CDR3 DNA sequence: TGTGCCAGCAGCGCATATGGGACAGGGTTGACTGGCTACACCTTC. It translates to CASSAYGTGLTGYTF.